A single sample is the source of the 13 T cell receptor beta chains below, sequenced in a study of vaccination and CD4 T cells after COVID-19. Treatment reported: roughly 11-day PBMC culture with coronavirus spike peptide pools or control peptides (ViraFEST assay). No antigen has been identified for these receptors. CD4+ T cells that had been cultured provided DNA sequenced with the Oncomine TCR Beta short-read assay. Each CDR3 protein gets one entry after TCRdb re-called the PCR reads with MiXCR. The table includes about 18,000 distinct CDR3 sequences, 55% to 70% detected once. The sample here was CD4+ T cells from blood, cultured in vitro, taken after SARS-CoV-2 vaccination. The origin of the receptors is a human donor who had recovered from COVID-19.

CDR3: CASSTGTGGDYGYTF. The CDR3, as DNA: TGTGCCAGCAGTACGGGGACAGGGGGGGACTATGGCTACACCTTC. V usage is TRBV27 and J usage is TRBJ1-2, with TRBD1 identical over 11 bases. V lost 5 bases, J lost 3 bases, and 5 bases stayed unmatched. The CDR3 covers 15 residues. CDR1 and CDR2 (germline): MNHEY, SMNVEV (reference sequence).

The rearrangement joins TRBV7-2 to TRBJ1-1; no clear D. Looked up from germline, CDR1 is SGHTA and CDR2 is FQGNSA. The CDR3 sequence is 13 residues long. The V gene lost 1 base and the J gene lost 4 bases, with 7 bases spanning the gap. CDR3 sequence reads: CASSLEVSTEAFF. The CDR3 DNA sequence: TGTGCCAGCAGCTTAGAAGTCAGCACTGAAGCTTTCTTT.

There are a few counts of this clonotype. CDR3 sequence (DNA): TGCAGTGCCCAACCCCCGGGTCGGAGCACAGATACGCAGTATTTT. Residues: CSAQPPGRSTDTQYF. The genes are TRBV20-1 and TRBJ2-3; no clear D. This CDR3 region has 15 residues. The V end was cut by 6 bases, the J end by 0 bases, with 16 bases between. Germline lookup yields CDR1 DFQATT and CDR2 SNEGSKA (reference sequence).

This clonotype has just a few counts. In DNA form, the CDR3 reads TGTGCCAGTGACATGGGACTGCGGGGCGCCATTGGCACAGATACGCAGTATTTT. It specifies CASDMGLRGAIGTDTQYF. The rearrangement joins TRBV19 to TRBJ2-3; D is possibly TRBD2 (6 bases). Trimming took off 8 bases at V and 1 base at J, with 25 bases between the two ends. Germline-derived CDR1 and CDR2 are LNHDA and SQIVND (reference sequence). The CDR3 consists of 18 residues.

Only a few counts were recorded for this clonotype. This sequence joins TRBV12-3 or TRBV12-4 and TRBJ1-1; D not resolved. This CDR3 contains 12 residues. Trimming removed 3 bases at V and 11 bases at J, with 13 bases between. CDR3 bases: TGTGCCAGCAGTTTCTTCCCATTTACGGCTTTCTTT. This gives the protein CASSFFPFTAFF.

The rearrangement joins TRBV11-2 to TRBJ2-7; 10 positions match TRBD2. Germline assignment: CDR1 SGHAT and CDR2 FQNNGV. The CDR3 consists of 18 residues. Trimming removed 5 bases from V and 5 bases from J; junction bases left unmatched: 18. In DNA form, the CDR3 reads TGTGCCAGCAGCGCATTACCCAAACTAGCGGGAAAACCCCACGAGCAGTACTTC. It translates to CASSALPKLAGKPHEQYF.

This clonotype was counted a few times. This rearrangement joins TRBV12-3 or TRBV12-4 to TRBJ1-4; the D is unclear. The CDR3 spans 12 residues. V lost 1 base and J 13 bases, leaving 10 bases between the germline ends. CDR3 protein: CASSLGLFGLFF. In DNA, the CDR3 is TGTGCCAGCAGTTTAGGACTATTCGGACTGTTTTTT.

The chain employs TRBV10-3 and TRBJ1-2; possible D gene TRBD1, 6 bases. This CDR3 has 14 residues. V shed 6 bases and J shed 7 bases, with 18 bases lying between them. Germline V gene data show CDR1 as ENHRY and CDR2 as SYGVKD. DNA for the CDR3: TGTGCCATCAGCACCGGGACATCAGCTTCTGGCTACACCTTC. Translated: CAISTGTSASGYTF.

The chain recombines TRBV19 with TRBJ1-5, with 7 bases lining up with TRBD1. CDR1 is LNHDA, CDR2 SQIVND, per germline (reference sequence). The CDR3 runs 14 residues. Unmatched junction bases numbered 6, after V lost 7 bases and J lost 3 bases. The CDR3 DNA sequence: TGTGCCAGTACTAAGGGACAGTCCAATCAGCCCCAGCATTTT. This translates into CASTKGQSNQPQHF.

This clonotype has just a few counts. The V and J genes are TRBV6-1 and TRBJ2-5; a possible D gene is TRBD1 (6 bases). The CDR3 totals 13 residues. Deletions cut 6 bases from V and 2 bases from J, with 10 bases between. Germline-derived CDR1 and CDR2 are MNHNS and SASEGT. CDR3 coding DNA: TGTGCCAGCAGGTGGCAGGGGCAAGAGACCCAGTACTTC. This gives the protein CASRWQGQETQYF.

In this sample, this clonotype turned up once. V and J are TRBV29-1 and TRBJ2-7, with D perhaps TRBD2 (6 bases). V was pared by 5 bases and J by 2 bases, with 19 bases between. This CDR3 region has 15 residues. Germline values: CDR1 SQVTM, CDR2 ANQGSEA. CDR3 in DNA: TGCAGCGTTCGGTTCCCGGGGACTGCAACCTACGAGCAGTACTTC. Translation: CSVRFPGTATYEQYF.

The chain joins TRBV7-2 to TRBJ2-1; the D is unclear. The CDR3 has 11 residues. V was trimmed by 5 bases and J by 9 bases, leaving 8 bases between them. CDR1 SGHTA and CDR2 FQGNSA come from the germline V gene. This chain's CDR3 is CASSLPSEQFF. For the CDR3, the DNA is TGTGCCAGCAGCCTTCCGTCTGAGCAGTTCTTC.

The genes are TRBV12-3 or TRBV12-4 and TRBJ1-2; D uncertain. The V end was cut by 5 bases, the J end by 4 bases, with 8 bases between. This CDR3 has 12 residues. As DNA, the CDR3 is TGTGCCAGCAGTGTGGGAGTCTATGGCTACACCTTC. The encoded protein is CASSVGVYGYTF.